This TCR beta chain was identified in a study of blood T cell repertoires in COVID-19. As for the study in general: Samples of COVID-19 (acute and convalescent) were obtained from the United States, Italy and Spain. From T cells, B-cell-depleted T cells, or PBMCs came the material, which was cDNA or gDNA.

The CDR3 is 17 amino acids. Per the germline V gene, CDR1 is LNHDA and CDR2 is SQIVND (reference sequence). The V gene end was trimmed by 1 base and the J gene end by 1 base; junction bases not matched to a gene: 7. Assay: immunoSEQ multiplex PCR; the TCRdb copy retains only in-frame clones and omits some. This table holds 20,000 to 25,000 clones, 90% found once. The source is a human donor in a cohort sampled during active COVID-19. The chain links TRBV19 to TRBJ1-1, with 9 bases identical to TRBD1. Source material: peripheral blood. CDR3 amino acids: CASSIGSQGATNTEAFF. CDR3 bases: TGTGCCAGTAGTATAGGGTCACAGGGGGCCACGAACACTGAAGCTTTCTTT.